This T cell receptor beta chain was observed in a study of tumor-infiltrating lymphocytes in primary liver carcinoma. There are 14 residues in the CDR3. The trim removed 1 base at V and 6 bases at J, leaving 1 base unmatched. The germline CDR1 and CDR2 sequences are SGHRS and YFSETQ. Both blood RNA, taken from unsorted whole blood, and germline DNA were extracted. No patient had received treatment, and all had chronic HBV infection. A primer in the constant region served to generate TCR beta cDNA from about 480 ng of total RNA. Slightly modified ARM-PCR, run as three nested multiplex PCR rounds, produced the TCR beta libraries. A C-beta reverse primer was combined with TRBV1-TRBV30 forward primers in the first two PCR rounds, and each round had approximately 9 cycles. MiXCR was run by TCRdb on the multiplex PCR reads, yielding one entry per CDR3 protein. Among around 210,000 distinct CDR3 sequences listed, about two thirds were seen once.

The chain links TRBV5-1 to TRBJ2-1, with TRBD2 matching 10 bases. Material: peripheral blood. The source of this sequence is a woman in her sixties or seventies with primary liver carcinoma and hepatitis B virus infection. In DNA, the CDR3 is TGCGCCAGCAGCTTGTGGACTAGCGGCAATGAGCAGTTCTTC. Translated: CASSLWTSGNEQFF. Full variable domain (remainder filled in from reference TRBV5-1 and TRBJ2-1): KAGVTQTPRYLIKTRGQQVTLSCSPISGHRSVSWYQQTPGQGLQFLFEYFSETQRNKGNFPGRFSGRQFSNSRSEMNVSTLELGDSALYLCASSLWTSGNEQFFGPGTRLTVL.